This T cell receptor (beta chain) was sequenced in a study of regulatory T cells in long-lasting Graves disease. Turning to this clonotype: The antigen remains unidentified.

The junction had 7 bases not matched to a gene; V was cut back by 5 bases and J by 0 bases. Germline CDR1 is LGHNT and CDR2 is FRNRAP. The CDR3 is made up of 16 amino acids. General study results and limits: Those with persistent disease had in common more public clonotypes (about 3,000) than new patients (approximately 890).

Time point specified: newly diagnosed GD, antithyroid drugs for less than 3 months. There was RNA extracted from PBMCs, and the TCR library was made from it. EDTA tubes held approximately 10 milliliters of peripheral blood from each patient. iRepertoire HTBI primers and Arm-PCR of CDR3 regions built TCR beta libraries. TCRdb analysed the multiplex PCR reads with MiXCR anew, one entry per CDR3 protein. The table has 580,000 or so distinct CDR3 sequences, about 16% seen once; the top ten hold about 12%. Separately, the same data were catalogued under a study of T cells in Graves' hyperthyroidism and ophthalmopathy. That study adds: Across 18 months, stable Graves' hyperthyroidism was marked by no progression to ophthalmopathy. First-round RT-PCR targeting the TCR CDR3 was performed with the HTBI primer set.

The genes are TRBV12-5 and TRBJ1-5, with 7 bases lining up with TRBD1. Sequencing was performed on peripheral blood mononuclear cells (PBMCs), taken at new diagnosis, from a patient treated with antithyroid drugs. This TCR derives from a man aged 18 to 29 with Graves disease. In nucleotides, the CDR3 is TGTGCTAGTGGTATCCCGACAGGGAATAGCAATCAGCCCCAGCATTTT. The encoded protein is CASGIPTGNSNQPQHF.